One sample yielded the 6 T cell receptor beta chains listed below, sequenced in a study of shared clonotypes between healthy human individuals. The naive CD8 fraction comprised CD45RO-negative cells positively selected for CCR7 and excluded terminally differentiated effector memory CD45RA+ cells. Sequencing used immunoSEQ multiplex PCR; TCRdb keeps in-frame clones, though not all of them. The data contain about 590,000 clones, about 95% of them singletons. The sample was naive CD8+ T cells sorted from blood. These receptors were obtained from a woman under 40 in good health.

The chain has TRBV7-8 and TRBJ2-1; D gene uncertain. V lost 5 bases, J lost 7 bases, and 24 bases lay in between. Per germline, CDR1 SGHVS and CDR2 FQNEAQ. This CDR3 region has 17 residues. This chain's CDR3 is CASSPRTSLNLFNEQFF. CDR3 bases: TGTGCCAGCAGCCCACGGACCTCACTCAATCTTTTTAATGAGCAGTTCTTC.

The chain joins TRBV7-8 to TRBJ2-3, with D unclear. CDR3 length equals 17 residues. Germline V gene sequence: CDR1 SGHVS, CDR2 FQNEAQ. V lost 1 base and J 2 bases, leaving 16 bases between the germline ends. Here the CDR3 DNA reads TGTGCCAGCAGCTTAGTTGGGTTTGGCGGAGACACAGATACGCAGTATTTT. Translated, it gives CASSLVGFGGDTDTQYF.

The J gene is TRBJ2-7, the V gene TRBV5-1; weak D call: TRBD1 (5 bases). There are 15 residues in the CDR3. Germline V gene lookup returns CDR1 SGHRS and CDR2 YFSETQ. With 1 base removed from V and 2 bases from J, the gap between germline ends came to 13 bases. CDR3: CASSLNRKGTYEQYF. The CDR3 nucleotides are TGCGCCAGCAGCTTGAACAGGAAGGGAACCTACGAGCAGTACTTC.

The chain is built from TRBV5-4 and TRBJ2-1, with TRBD1 matching over 8 bases. V shed 3 bases, J shed 1 base, and the junction held 6 bases outside the gene matches. The CDR3 extends over 16 amino acids. CDR1 is SGHNT and CDR2 is YYREEE in the germline V gene (reference sequence). In DNA form, the CDR3 reads TGTGCCAGCAGCTCCGTTACAGGGGGTTCCTACAATGAGCAGTTCTTC. Its translation: CASSSVTGGSYNEQFF.

This clone was seen once. This chain uses TRBV5-1 with TRBJ1-1; D possibly corresponds to TRBD1 (6 bases). Germline V gene data show CDR1 as SGHRS and CDR2 as YFSETQ. The CDR3 length is 14 residues. V lost 3 bases and J lost 7, with 16 bases in between. The CDR3 sequence: CASSSSGTRDEAFF. The CDR3 region has the DNA TGCGCCAGCAGCTCATCCGGGACACGGGATGAAGCTTTCTTT. Looking up the rest from reference TRBV5-1 and TRBJ1-1 gives the full variable domain: KAGVTQTPRYLIKTRGQQVTLSCSPISGHRSVSWYQQTPGQGLQFLFEYFSETQRNKGNFPGRFSGRQFSNSRSEMNVSTLELGDSALYLCASSSSGTRDEAFFGQGTRLTVV.

This rearrangement joins TRBV10-3 to TRBJ1-1, with D maybe TRBD1 (6 bases). This CDR3 comprises 15 residues. Germline V gives CDR1 ENHRY, CDR2 SYGVKD. Trimming took 3 bases from V and 5 from J, leaving 16 bases between them. CDR3 sequence (DNA): TGTGCCATCAGTGACTACCCAGGGGCGGGAACTGAAGCTTTCTTT. Translating gives CAISDYPGAGTEAFF.